This entry features one TCR beta chain sequence. The data were taken from a study of control samples from healthy donors and cancer patients. Some clones are missing from TCRdb's copy, which holds only in-frame ones; the method was immunoSEQ multiplex PCR. The data show under 200,000 clones, about 94% seen once. V lost 6 bases and J lost 0; bases outside the gene matches: 14. The CDR3 spans 19 residues. Germline V gene data show CDR1 as KGHSH and CDR2 as LQKENI. The sequence derives from an older woman in good health. Sequenced material: blood. V is TRBV18 and J is TRBJ2-3, with 11 bases aligning to TRBD2. The CDR3 region has the DNA TGTGCCAGCTCCCCCAAAGGGGCTAGCGGGGGGCCTAGCACAGATACGCAGTATTTT. Its translation is CASSPKGASGGPSTDTQYF.